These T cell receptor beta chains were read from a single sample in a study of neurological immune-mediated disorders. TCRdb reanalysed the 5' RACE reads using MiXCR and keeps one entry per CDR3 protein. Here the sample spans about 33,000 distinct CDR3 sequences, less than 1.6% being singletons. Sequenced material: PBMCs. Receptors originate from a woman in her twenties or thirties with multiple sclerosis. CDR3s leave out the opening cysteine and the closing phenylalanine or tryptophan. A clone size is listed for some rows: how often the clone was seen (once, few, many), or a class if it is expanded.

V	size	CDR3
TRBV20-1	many	SAPTGTETQY
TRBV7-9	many	ASSLDRKTQY
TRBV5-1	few	ASSQRRETQY
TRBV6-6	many	ASSAGQGRGAF
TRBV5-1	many	ASSTGYTEAF
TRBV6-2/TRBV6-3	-	ASTDDNYEQY
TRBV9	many	ASSPTVNYGYT
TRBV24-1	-	ATSDSSLNQPQH
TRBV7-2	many	ASSPGLAVDTQY
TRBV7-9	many	ASSPTGYGYT
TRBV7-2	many	ASSFYPGVAVNQPQH
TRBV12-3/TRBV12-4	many	ASSLAHRNEQF
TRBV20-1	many	SALGGLNSPLH
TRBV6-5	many	ASSYSRKDQLF
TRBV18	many	ASSPNGPNSGETQY
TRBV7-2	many	ASSPWRGTSTDTQY
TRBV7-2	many	ASSLGWGPWF
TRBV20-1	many	SAQAGPGNTEAF
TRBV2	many	ASSERRMQGSGANVLT
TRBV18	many	ASSQGDGNQPQH
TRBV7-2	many	ASSLRGPGNQPQH
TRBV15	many	ATSRDGFSPLH
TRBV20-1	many	SARSHNNQPQH
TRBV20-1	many	SAEGQGGQPQH
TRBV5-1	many	ASSLSGVNTGELF
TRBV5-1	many	ASSFTTGGNEKLF
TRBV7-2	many	ASSLGGDSYEQY
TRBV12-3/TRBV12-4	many	ASSKNRHQH
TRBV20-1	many	SAAGSRTDTQY
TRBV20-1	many	RPDPGGTGEQY
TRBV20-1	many	SAPTGGQETQY
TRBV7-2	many	ASSSLRGLGVGYT
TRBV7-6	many	ASSQKETQY
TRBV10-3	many	AISGGVGEKLF
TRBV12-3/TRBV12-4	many	ASSGRTSGVNEQF
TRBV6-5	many	ASSNTGRQNQY
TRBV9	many	ASSVEPVLGNSGYT